The source of this T cell receptor (beta chain) is a study of post-analysis software for immune sequencing data. The V gene's germline CDR1 is SGHAT and CDR2 FQNNGV. This CDR3 region has 15 residues. With 3 bases removed from V and 4 bases from J, the gap between germline ends came to 15 bases. This clonotype was counted between two and nine times. The target antigen is unknown. Unique molecular identifiers were built into the TCR beta cDNA libraries. TCRdb re-analysed the PCR reads in MiXCR, keeping a single row per CDR3 protein. This sample has roughly 410,000 distinct CDR3 sequences, with less than 40% found just once. Findings of the study overall: Patients had higher frequencies than controls of roughly 5 TRBV segments, including TRBV5-6, TRBV5-1 and TRBV20-1. Pronounced co-clustering by F measure was evident among identically batched samples.

The clonotype comes from a girl under 18 with multiple sclerosis. Source material: blood. The chain combines TRBV11-2 with TRBJ2-5; weak D call: TRBD1 (6 bases). CDR3 protein: CASSFSTGGGETQYF. The CDR3 DNA is TGTGCCAGCAGCTTCTCGACAGGTGGGGGAGAGACCCAGTACTTC.